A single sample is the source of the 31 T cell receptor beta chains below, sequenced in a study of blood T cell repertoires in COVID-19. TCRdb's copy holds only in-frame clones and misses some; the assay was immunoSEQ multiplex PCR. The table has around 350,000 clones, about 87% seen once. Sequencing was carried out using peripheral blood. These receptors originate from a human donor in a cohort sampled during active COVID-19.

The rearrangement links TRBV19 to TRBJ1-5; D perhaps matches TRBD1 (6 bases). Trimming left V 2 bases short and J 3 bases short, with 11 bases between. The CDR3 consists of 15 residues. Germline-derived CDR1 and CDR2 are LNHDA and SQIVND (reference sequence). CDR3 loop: CASSINRVDNQPQHF. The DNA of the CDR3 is TGTGCCAGTAGTATAAACAGGGTAGACAATCAGCCCCAGCATTTT.

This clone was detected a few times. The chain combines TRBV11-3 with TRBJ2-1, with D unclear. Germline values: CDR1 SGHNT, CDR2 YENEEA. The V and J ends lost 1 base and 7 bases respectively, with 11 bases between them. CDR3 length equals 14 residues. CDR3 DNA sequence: TGTGCCAGCAGCTTAGTTTCAGGTAGTAATGAGCAGTTCTTC. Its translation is CASSLVSGSNEQFF.

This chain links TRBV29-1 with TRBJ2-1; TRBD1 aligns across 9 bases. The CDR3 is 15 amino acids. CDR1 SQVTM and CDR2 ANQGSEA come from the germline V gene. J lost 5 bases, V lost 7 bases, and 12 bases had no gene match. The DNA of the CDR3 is TGCAGCGCAGAACCGGGACAGGGTAGGAACAATGAGCAGTTCTTC. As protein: CSAEPGQGRNNEQFF.

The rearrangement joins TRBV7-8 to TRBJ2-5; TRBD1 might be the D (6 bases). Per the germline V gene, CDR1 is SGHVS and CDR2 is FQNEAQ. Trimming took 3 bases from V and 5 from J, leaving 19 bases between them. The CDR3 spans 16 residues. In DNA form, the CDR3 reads TGTGCCAGCAGCTTGGTACAGGGCTGGTTTGGGGAGACCCAGTACTTC. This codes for CASSLVQGWFGETQYF.

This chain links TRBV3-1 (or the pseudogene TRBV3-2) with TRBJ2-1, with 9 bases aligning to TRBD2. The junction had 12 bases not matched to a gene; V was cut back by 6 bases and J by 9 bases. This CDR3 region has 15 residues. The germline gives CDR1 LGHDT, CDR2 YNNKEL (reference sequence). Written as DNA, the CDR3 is TGTGCCAGCAGTACAATAGCGGGAGCGCCAGGTGAGCAGTTCTTC. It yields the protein CASSTIAGAPGEQFF.

The CDR3 bases are TGTGCCAGCAGCTTAGACTCGCGTCAGCCCCAGCATTTT. Protein sequence: CASSLDSRQPQHF. V usage is TRBV7-9 and J usage is TRBJ1-5, with D uncertain. This CDR3 contains 13 residues. CDR1 is SEHNR and CDR2 is FQNEAQ in the germline V gene (reference sequence). Trimming removed 1 base from V and 6 bases from J, with 7 bases in between.

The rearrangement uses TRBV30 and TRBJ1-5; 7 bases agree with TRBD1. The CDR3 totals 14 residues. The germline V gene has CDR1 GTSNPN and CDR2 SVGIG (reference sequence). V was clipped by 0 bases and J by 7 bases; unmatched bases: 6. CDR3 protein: CAWSVGGRGQPQHF. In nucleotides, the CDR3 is TGTGCCTGGAGTGTCGGAGGCAGGGGGCAGCCCCAGCATTTT.

CDR3 nucleotides: TGTGCCACCAGCTACGACTTCATAGGGGGCAATGAGCAGTTCTTC. This sequence encodes CATSYDFIGGNEQFF. This sequence joins TRBV15 and TRBJ2-1, with D perhaps TRBD1 (6 bases). Trimming shortened V by 5 bases and J by 6 bases, and 17 bases separated the two germline ends. Germline V gene sequence: CDR1 LNHNV, CDR2 YYDKDF (reference sequence). This CDR3 is 15 amino acids long.

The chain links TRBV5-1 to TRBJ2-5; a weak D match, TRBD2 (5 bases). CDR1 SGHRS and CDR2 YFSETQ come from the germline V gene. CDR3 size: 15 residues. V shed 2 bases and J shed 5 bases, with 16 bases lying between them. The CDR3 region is CASSLQRTSKETQYF. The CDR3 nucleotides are TGCGCCAGCAGCTTACAGCGGACCTCTAAGGAGACCCAGTACTTC.

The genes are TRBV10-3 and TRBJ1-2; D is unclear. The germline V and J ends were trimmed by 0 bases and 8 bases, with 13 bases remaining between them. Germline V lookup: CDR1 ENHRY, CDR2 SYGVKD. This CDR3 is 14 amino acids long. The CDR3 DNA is TGTGCCATCAGTGAGTCGGTGGAGGTTACGGGCTACACCTTC. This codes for CAISESVEVTGYTF.

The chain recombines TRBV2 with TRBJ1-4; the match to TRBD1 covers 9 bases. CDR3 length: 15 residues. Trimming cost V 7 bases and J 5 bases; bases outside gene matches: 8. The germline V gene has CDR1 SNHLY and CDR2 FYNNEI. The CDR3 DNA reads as TGTGCCAGCATAGAGGACAGGGGAGGGAATGAAAAACTGTTTTTT. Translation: CASIEDRGGNEKLFF.

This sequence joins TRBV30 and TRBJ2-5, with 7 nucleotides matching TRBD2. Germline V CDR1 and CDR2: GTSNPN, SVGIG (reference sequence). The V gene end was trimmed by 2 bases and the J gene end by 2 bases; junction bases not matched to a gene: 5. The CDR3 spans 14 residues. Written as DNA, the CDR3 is TGTGCCTGGAGTAGCGGGGCCGCTCAAGAGACCCAGTACTTC. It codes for CAWSSGAAQETQYF.

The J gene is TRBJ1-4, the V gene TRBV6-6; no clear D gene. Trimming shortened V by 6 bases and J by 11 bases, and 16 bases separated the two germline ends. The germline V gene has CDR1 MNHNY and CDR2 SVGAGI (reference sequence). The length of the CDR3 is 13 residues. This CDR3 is CASSPTSAGKLFF. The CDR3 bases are TGTGCCAGCAGCCCAACATCGGCGGGGAAACTGTTTTTT.

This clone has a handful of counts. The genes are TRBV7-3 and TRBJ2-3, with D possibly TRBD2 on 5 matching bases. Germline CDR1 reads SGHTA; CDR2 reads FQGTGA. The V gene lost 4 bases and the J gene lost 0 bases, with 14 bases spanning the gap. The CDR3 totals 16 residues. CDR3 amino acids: CASSSNPSGSTDTQYF. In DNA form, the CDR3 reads TGTGCCAGCAGCTCTAATCCAAGCGGCAGCACAGATACGCAGTATTTT.

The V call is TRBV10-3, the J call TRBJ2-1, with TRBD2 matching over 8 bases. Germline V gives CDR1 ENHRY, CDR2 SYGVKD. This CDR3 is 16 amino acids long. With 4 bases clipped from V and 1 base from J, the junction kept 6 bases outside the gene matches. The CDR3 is CAISVGGLGSYNEQFF. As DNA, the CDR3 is TGTGCCATCAGTGTAGGGGGACTAGGGTCCTACAATGAGCAGTTCTTC.

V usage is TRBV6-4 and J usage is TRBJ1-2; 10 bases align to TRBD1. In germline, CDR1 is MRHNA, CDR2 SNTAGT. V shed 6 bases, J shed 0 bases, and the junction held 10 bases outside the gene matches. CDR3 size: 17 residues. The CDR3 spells CASRTGTGVRANYGYTF. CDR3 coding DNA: TGTGCCAGCAGGACTGGGACAGGGGTTCGAGCTAACTATGGCTACACCTTC.

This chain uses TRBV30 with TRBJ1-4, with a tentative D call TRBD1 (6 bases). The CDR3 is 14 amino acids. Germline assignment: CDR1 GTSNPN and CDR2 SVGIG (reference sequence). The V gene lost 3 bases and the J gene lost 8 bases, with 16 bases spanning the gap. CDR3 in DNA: TGTGCCTGGAGGACGCCGGGGGGGCACGAAAAACTGTTTTTT. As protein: CAWRTPGGHEKLFF.

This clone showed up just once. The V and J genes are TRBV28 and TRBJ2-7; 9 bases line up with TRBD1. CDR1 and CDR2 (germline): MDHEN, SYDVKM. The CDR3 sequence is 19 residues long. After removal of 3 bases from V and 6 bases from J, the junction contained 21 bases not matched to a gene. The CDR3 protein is CASSFLSYNIPGQGGEQYF. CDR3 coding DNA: TGTGCCAGCAGTTTTCTATCGTACAACATCCCGGGACAGGGAGGCGAGCAGTACTTC.

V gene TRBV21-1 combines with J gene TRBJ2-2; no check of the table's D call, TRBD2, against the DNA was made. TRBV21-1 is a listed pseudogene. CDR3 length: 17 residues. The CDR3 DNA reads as TGTGCCAGCAGCCACACTAGCGGGGGGGCCGGCACCGGGGAGCTGTTTTTT. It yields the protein CASSHTSGGAGTGELFF.

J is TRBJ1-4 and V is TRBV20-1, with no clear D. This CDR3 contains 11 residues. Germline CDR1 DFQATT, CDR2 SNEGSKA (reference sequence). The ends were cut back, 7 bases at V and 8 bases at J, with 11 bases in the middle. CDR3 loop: CSGEDQEKLFF. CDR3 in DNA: TGCAGTGGTGAGGATCAGGAAAAACTGTTTTTT.

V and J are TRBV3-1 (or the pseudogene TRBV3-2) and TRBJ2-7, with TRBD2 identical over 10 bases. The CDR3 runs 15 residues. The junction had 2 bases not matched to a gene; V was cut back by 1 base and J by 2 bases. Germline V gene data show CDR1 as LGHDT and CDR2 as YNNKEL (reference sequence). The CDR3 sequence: CASSQASGSAYEQYF. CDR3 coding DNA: TGTGCCAGCAGCCAAGCTAGCGGGAGTGCCTACGAGCAGTACTTC.

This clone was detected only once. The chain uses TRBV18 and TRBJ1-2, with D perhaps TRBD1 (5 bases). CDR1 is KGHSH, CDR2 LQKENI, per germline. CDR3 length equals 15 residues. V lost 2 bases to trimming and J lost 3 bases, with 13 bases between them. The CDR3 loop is CASSPSVEQDYGYTF. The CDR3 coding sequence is TGTGCCAGCTCACCAAGTGTTGAACAGGACTATGGCTACACCTTC.

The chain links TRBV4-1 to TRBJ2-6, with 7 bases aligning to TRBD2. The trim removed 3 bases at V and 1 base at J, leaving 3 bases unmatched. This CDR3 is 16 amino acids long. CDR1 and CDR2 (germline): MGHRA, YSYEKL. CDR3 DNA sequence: TGCGCCAGCAGCCAGGGGGGGTGGTCTGGGGCCAACGTCCTGACTTTC. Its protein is CASSQGGWSGANVLTF.

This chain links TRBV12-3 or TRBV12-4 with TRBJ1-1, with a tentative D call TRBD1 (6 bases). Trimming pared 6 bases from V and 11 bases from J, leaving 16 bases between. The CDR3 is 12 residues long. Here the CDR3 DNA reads TGTGCCAGCAGACCCGGGACAAGGGGGGCTTTCTTT. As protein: CASRPGTRGAFF.

The CDR3: CAWSWNSQETQYF. The CDR3 bases are TGTGCCTGGAGTTGGAACAGCCAAGAGACCCAGTACTTC. This chain uses TRBV30 with TRBJ2-5, with unresolved D. The CDR3 contains 13 residues. Germline V lookup: CDR1 GTSNPN, CDR2 SVGIG (reference sequence). Trimming shortened V by 2 bases and J by 1 base, and 8 bases separated the two germline ends.

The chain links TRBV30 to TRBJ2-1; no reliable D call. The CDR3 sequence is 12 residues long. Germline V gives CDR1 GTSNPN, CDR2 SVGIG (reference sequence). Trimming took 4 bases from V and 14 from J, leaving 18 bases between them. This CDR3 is CAWTHGRGTEFF. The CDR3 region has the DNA TGTGCCTGGACCCATGGGCGTGGAACGGAGTTCTTC.

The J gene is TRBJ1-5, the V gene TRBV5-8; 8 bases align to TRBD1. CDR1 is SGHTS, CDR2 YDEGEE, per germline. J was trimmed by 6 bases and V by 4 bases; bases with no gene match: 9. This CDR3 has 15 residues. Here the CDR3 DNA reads TGTGCCAGCAGCCAAAAGGGACAGGCCTCTCAGCCCCAGCATTTT. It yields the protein CASSQKGQASQPQHF.

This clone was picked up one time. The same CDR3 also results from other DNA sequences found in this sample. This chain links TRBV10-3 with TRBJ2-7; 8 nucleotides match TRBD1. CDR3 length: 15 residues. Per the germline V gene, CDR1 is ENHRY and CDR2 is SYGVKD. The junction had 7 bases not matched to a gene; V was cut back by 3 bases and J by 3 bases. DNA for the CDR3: TGTGCCATCAGTGAATCCGGACAGGGTCTCTACGAGCAGTACTTC. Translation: CAISESGQGLYEQYF.

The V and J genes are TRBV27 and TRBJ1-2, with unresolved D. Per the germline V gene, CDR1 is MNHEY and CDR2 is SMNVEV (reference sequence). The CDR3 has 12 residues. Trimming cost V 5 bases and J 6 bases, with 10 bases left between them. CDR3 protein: CASSGGLDGYTF. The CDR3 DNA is TGTGCCAGCAGTGGAGGGTTAGATGGCTACACCTTC.

CDR3 in amino acids: CASSFGTGGNTEAFF. The DNA of the CDR3 is TGTGCCAGCAGCTTCGGGACAGGGGGCAACACTGAAGCTTTCTTT. The V and J genes are TRBV13 and TRBJ1-1, with 12 bases lining up with TRBD1. The CDR3 loop spans 15 amino acids. With 3 bases clipped from V and 2 bases from J, the junction kept 1 base outside the gene matches. The V gene's germline CDR1 is PRHDT and CDR2 FYEKMQ (reference sequence).

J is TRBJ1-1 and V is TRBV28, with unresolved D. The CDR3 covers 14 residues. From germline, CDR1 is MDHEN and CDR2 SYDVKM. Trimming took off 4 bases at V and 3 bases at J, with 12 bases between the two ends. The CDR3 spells CASSSPARDTEAFF. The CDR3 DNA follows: TGTGCCAGCAGTTCCCCCGCCCGAGACACTGAAGCTTTCTTT.